This passage covers 18 T cell receptor beta chains from one sample sequenced in a study of blood T cell repertoires in COVID-19. Data came from immunoSEQ multiplex PCR; TCRdb stores just in-frame clones and leaves some out. The data contain 280,000 or so clones, approximately 83% of them singletons. Input material: PBMCs or T cells enriched from blood (not recorded which). These receptor sequences come from a man aged 25 to 40 who had recovered from COVID-19.

This sequence joins TRBV7-8 and TRBJ1-1; no reliable D call. V was shortened by 0 bases and J by 2 bases, with 13 bases between the two germline ends. CDR3 size: 16 residues. Germline assignment: CDR1 SGHVS and CDR2 FQNEAQ. As DNA, the CDR3 is TGTGCCAGCAGCTTAGCGTTCGGGCGGGGAAACACTGAAGCTTTCTTT. As protein: CASSLAFGRGNTEAFF. Based on the CDR3 plus reference TRBV7-8 and TRBJ1-1, the full variable domain is GAGVSQSPRYKVAKRGQDVALRCDPISGHVSLFWYQQALGQGPEFLTYFQNEAQLDKSGLPSDRFFAERPEGSVSTLKIQRTQQEDSAVYLCASSLAFGRGNTEAFFGQGTRLTVV.

The chain has TRBV7-2 and TRBJ1-2; the D gene is possibly TRBD1 (5 bases). The CDR3 runs 12 residues. The ends were cut back, 5 bases at V and 8 bases at J, with 12 bases in the middle. The germline CDR1 and CDR2 sequences are SGHTA and FQGNSA. CDR3 sequence reads: CASSQTVSGYTF. Here the CDR3 DNA reads TGTGCCAGCAGCCAGACAGTAAGCGGCTACACCTTC. The full variable domain, in which reference TRBV7-2 and TRBJ1-2 provide the parts outside the CDR3, is GAGVSQSPSNKVTEKGKDVELRCDPISGHTALYWYRQSLGQGLEFLIYFQGNSAPDKSGLPSDRFSAERTGGSVSTLTIQRTQQEDSAVYLCASSQTVSGYTFGSGTRLTVV.

This clone was detected only once. The chain joins TRBV6-2 or TRBV6-3 to TRBJ2-2, with TRBD1 matching 11 bases. This CDR3 region has 16 residues. Germline CDR1 is MNHEY and CDR2 is SVGEGT. V shed 4 bases, J shed 4 bases, and the junction held 5 bases outside the gene matches. Here the CDR3 reads CASSLPGQGGTGELFF. DNA for the CDR3: TGTGCCAGCAGTTTACCGGGACAGGGGGGCACCGGGGAGCTGTTTTTT.

This sequence joins TRBV7-2 and TRBJ1-2; D is possibly TRBD1 (6 bases). The CDR3 loop spans 13 amino acids. The germline V gene has CDR1 SGHTA and CDR2 FQGNSA. Trimming shortened V by 3 bases and J by 8 bases, and 13 bases separated the two germline ends. The CDR3 DNA follows: TGTGCCAGCAGCTTGGACAGCTCGTCGGGCTACACCTTC. This encodes CASSLDSSSGYTF.

The chain uses TRBV27 and TRBJ1-1; 7 positions agree with TRBD1. CDR1 and CDR2 (germline): MNHEY, SMNVEV (reference sequence). V was clipped by 6 bases and J by 0 bases; unmatched bases: 7. This CDR3 has 15 residues. The DNA for the CDR3 is TGTGCCAGCAGCCCCCAGGGGACAGTGAACACTGAAGCTTTCTTT. This encodes CASSPQGTVNTEAFF.

This rearrangement joins TRBV7-6 to TRBJ1-2, with a possible D match to TRBD1 (6 bases). Germline V CDR1 and CDR2: SGHVS, FNYEAQ. The length of the CDR3 is 16 residues. Trimming removed 2 bases at V and 6 bases at J, with 19 bases between. The CDR3 sequence: CASSLLSQAGEHGYTF. CDR3 DNA sequence: TGTGCCAGCAGCTTACTTTCTCAGGCAGGGGAGCATGGCTACACCTTC. Complete variable domain (other parts from reference TRBV7-6 and TRBJ1-2): GAGVSQSPRYKVTKRGQDVALRCDPISGHVSLYWYRQALGQGPEFLTYFNYEAQQDKSGLPNDRFSAERPEGSISTLTIQRTEQRDSAMYRCASSLLSQAGEHGYTFGSGTRLTVV.

The chain carries TRBV4-1 and TRBJ2-1, with 10 nucleotides matching TRBD2. Germline-derived CDR1 and CDR2 are MGHRA and YSYEKL. The V segment lost 6 bases and the J segment 1 base; nucleotides outside the gene matches: 15. The CDR3 contains 19 residues. CDR3 loop: CASRPRSGGAIGSYNEQFF. The DNA for the CDR3 is TGCGCCAGCAGACCAAGGAGCGGGGGGGCCATCGGTTCCTACAATGAGCAGTTCTTC.

V gene TRBV5-1 combines with J gene TRBJ2-3, with 7 bases that match TRBD2. The V gene end was trimmed by 1 base and the J gene end by 2 bases; junction bases not matched to a gene: 7. The CDR3 sequence is 16 residues long. The germline gives CDR1 SGHRS, CDR2 YFSETQ. The CDR3 protein is CASSLIAGDPTDTQYF. DNA of the CDR3: TGCGCCAGCAGCTTGATTGCGGGGGACCCCACAGATACGCAGTATTTT.

This clone was counted ten times or more. The junction departs from germline at one end; a sequencing error may be responsible. J is TRBJ1-4 and V is TRBV6-1; D is uncertain. The CDR3 runs to 15 residues. Germline CDR1 MNHNS, CDR2 SASEGT. CDR3 residues: CASREADGSSEKLFF. The CDR3 DNA is TGTGCCAGCAGGGAAGCCGACGGGTCAAGCGAAAAACTGTTTTTT.

The chain recombines TRBV4-1 with TRBJ2-1, with TRBD1 matching over 7 bases. After removal of 5 bases from V and 4 bases from J, the junction contained 11 bases not matched to a gene. The CDR3 runs 16 residues. From germline, CDR1 is MGHRA and CDR2 YSYEKL. In DNA form, the CDR3 reads TGCGCCAGCAGCTTAAGGGGGCAGGGGATGTACAATGAGCAGTTCTTC. Its translation: CASSLRGQGMYNEQFF.

The chain employs TRBV30 and TRBJ2-2; TRBD2 matches 8 bases. The CDR3 is made up of 14 amino acids. J was trimmed by 5 bases and V by 2 bases; bases with no gene match: 4. The germline V gene has CDR1 GTSNPN and CDR2 SVGIG (reference sequence). This CDR3 is CAWSWSSGTGELFF. The CDR3 nucleotides are TGTGCCTGGAGTTGGTCTAGCGGGACCGGGGAGCTGTTTTTT.

V is TRBV6-5 and J is TRBJ2-3, with 13 bases identical to TRBD2. This CDR3 has 14 amino acids. CDR1 and CDR2 (germline): MNHEY, SVGAGI. The ends lost 7 bases at V and 5 bases at J; junction bases unmatched: 3. The CDR3 sequence is CASIGTSGVDTQYF. As DNA, the CDR3 is TGTGCCAGCATCGGGACTAGCGGGGTAGATACGCAGTATTTT.

The chain is built from TRBV4-1 and TRBJ2-1; D remains ambiguous. The CDR3 consists of 14 residues. Trimming removed 0 bases from V and 1 base from J, with 4 bases in between. From germline, CDR1 is MGHRA and CDR2 YSYEKL. CDR3 in amino acids: CASSQEESYNEQFF. The CDR3 DNA follows: TGCGCCAGCAGCCAAGAGGAGTCCTACAATGAGCAGTTCTTC.

The chain recombines TRBV4-2 with TRBJ2-5; 13 positions match TRBD2. Germline CDR1 reads LGHNA; CDR2 reads YNFKEQ. The trim removed 0 bases at V and 6 bases at J, leaving 4 bases unmatched. This CDR3 is built from 16 residues. CDR3 sequence: CASSQELAGGPKTQYF. CDR3 nucleotide sequence: TGTGCCAGCAGCCAAGAACTAGCGGGGGGGCCGAAGACCCAGTACTTC.

The gene calls are TRBV5-6 and TRBJ1-6; D gene unclear. Looked up from germline, CDR1 is SGHDT and CDR2 is YYEEEE. V was pared by 4 bases and J by 3 bases, with 11 bases between. The CDR3 has 15 amino acids. CDR3 DNA sequence: TGTGCCAGCAGCCAGTACGCCAACTATAATTCACCCCTCCACTTT. This gives the protein CASSQYANYNSPLHF.

This clone was detected a few times. The chain carries TRBV11-1 and TRBJ2-7, with D unresolved. The CDR3 runs to 14 residues. Per the germline V gene, CDR1 is SGHAT and CDR2 is FQDESV (reference sequence). Trimming took off 2 bases at V and 0 bases at J, with 8 bases between the two ends. The DNA of the CDR3 is TGTGCCAGCAGCTTATTTGAGAGCTCCTACGAGCAGTACTTC. It translates to CASSLFESSYEQYF. The variable domain in full, with the rest retrieved from reference TRBV11-1 and TRBJ2-7, is EAEVAQSPRYKITEKSQAVAFWCDPISGHATLYWYRQILGQGPELLVQFQDESVVDDSQLPKDRFSAERLKGVDSTLKIQPAELGDSAMYLCASSLFESSYEQYFGPGTRLTVT.

The J gene is TRBJ1-6, the V gene TRBV27; 7 bases match TRBD1. J lost 7 bases, V lost 2 bases, and 5 bases had no gene match. Germline V gene lookup returns CDR1 MNHEY and CDR2 SMNVEV (reference sequence). The CDR3 contains 15 residues. The CDR3 DNA reads as TGTGCCAGCAGTTTACACAGGGGAGGAAATTCACCCCTCCACTTT. It translates to CASSLHRGGNSPLHF.

This clone appeared a few times. The rearrangement joins TRBV4-2 to TRBJ1-2, with D possibly TRBD1 on 6 matching bases. This CDR3 has 17 amino acids. Germline-derived CDR1 and CDR2 are LGHNA and YNFKEQ. Trimming removed 0 bases at V and 4 bases at J, with 18 bases between. The CDR3 DNA reads TGTGCCAGCAGCCAAGATACTATTAGACAGGAGACCTATGGCTACACCTTC. Translating gives CASSQDTIRQETYGYTF.